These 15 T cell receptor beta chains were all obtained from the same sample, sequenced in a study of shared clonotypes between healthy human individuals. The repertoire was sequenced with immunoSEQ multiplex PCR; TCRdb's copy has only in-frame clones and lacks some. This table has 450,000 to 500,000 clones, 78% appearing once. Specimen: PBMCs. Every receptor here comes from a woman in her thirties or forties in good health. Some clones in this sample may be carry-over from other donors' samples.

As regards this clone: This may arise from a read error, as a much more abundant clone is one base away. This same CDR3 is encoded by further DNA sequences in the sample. The CDR3 protein is CASSPADRGGTEAFF. CDR3 DNA: TGTGCCAGCAGTCCAGCGGACAGGGGGGGTACTGAGGCTTTCTTT. V is TRBV28 and J is TRBJ1-1; 10 positions match TRBD1. Per germline, CDR1 MDHEN and CDR2 SYDVKM. This CDR3 comprises 15 residues.

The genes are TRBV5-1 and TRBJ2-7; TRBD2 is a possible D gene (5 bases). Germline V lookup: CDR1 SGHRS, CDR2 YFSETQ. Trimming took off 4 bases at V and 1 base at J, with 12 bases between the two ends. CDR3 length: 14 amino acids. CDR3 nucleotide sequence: TGCGCCAGCAGCGCCGGGGTAAGGTCCTACGAGCAGTACTTC. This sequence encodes CASSAGVRSYEQYF.

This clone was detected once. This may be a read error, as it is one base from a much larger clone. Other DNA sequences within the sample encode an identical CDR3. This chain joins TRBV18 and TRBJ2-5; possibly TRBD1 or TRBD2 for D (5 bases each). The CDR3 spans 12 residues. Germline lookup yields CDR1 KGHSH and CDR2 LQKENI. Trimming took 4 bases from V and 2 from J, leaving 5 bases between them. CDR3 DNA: TGTGCCAGCTCACGGGGGCAAGAGACCCAGTACTTC. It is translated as CASSRGQETQYF.

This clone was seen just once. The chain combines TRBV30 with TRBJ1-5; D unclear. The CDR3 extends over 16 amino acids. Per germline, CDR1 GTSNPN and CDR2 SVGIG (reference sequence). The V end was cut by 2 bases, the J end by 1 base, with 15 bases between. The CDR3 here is CAWSFGSDGSNQPQHF. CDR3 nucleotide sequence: TGTGCCTGGAGTTTCGGATCGGACGGGAGCAATCAGCCCCAGCATTTT.

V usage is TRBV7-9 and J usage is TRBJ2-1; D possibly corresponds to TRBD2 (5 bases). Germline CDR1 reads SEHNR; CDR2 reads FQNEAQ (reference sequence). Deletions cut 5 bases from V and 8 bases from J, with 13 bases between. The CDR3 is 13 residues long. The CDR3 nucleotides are TGTGCCAGCAGCCTAACAGCGGTCGATGAGCAGTTCTTC. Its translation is CASSLTAVDEQFF.

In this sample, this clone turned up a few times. The CDR3: CASSRDGVSNQPQHF. The CDR3, as DNA: TGTGCCAGCAGCAGGGACGGTGTGAGCAATCAGCCCCAGCATTTT. The chain links TRBV5-5 to TRBJ1-5, with D perhaps matching TRBD1 (5 bases). From germline, CDR1 is SGHKS and CDR2 YYEKEE (reference sequence). V was pared by 4 bases and J by 1 base, with 12 bases between. This CDR3 has 15 amino acids.

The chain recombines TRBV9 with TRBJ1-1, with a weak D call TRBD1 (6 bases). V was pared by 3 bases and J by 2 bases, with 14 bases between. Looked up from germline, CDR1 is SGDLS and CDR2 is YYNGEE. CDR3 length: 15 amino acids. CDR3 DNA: TGTGCCAGCAGCGCCTACACAGGGCCCAACACTGAAGCTTTCTTT. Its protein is CASSAYTGPNTEAFF.

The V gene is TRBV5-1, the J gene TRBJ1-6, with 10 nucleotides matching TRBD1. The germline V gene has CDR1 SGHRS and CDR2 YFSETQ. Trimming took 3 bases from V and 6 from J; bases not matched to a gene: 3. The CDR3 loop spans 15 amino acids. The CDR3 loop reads CASSSGTGVNSPLHF. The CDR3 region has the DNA TGCGCCAGCAGCTCCGGGACAGGGGTTAATTCACCCCTCCACTTT.

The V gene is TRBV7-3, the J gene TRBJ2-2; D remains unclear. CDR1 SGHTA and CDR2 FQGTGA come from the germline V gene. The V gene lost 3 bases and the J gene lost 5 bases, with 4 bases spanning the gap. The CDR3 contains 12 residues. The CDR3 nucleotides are TGTGCCAGCAGCTTCCGGACCGGGGAGCTGTTTTTT. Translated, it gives CASSFRTGELFF. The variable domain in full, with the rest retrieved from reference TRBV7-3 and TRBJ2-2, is GAGVSQTPSNKVTEKGKYVELRCDPISGHTALYWYRQSLGQGPEFLIYFQGTGAADDSGLPNDRFFAVRPEGSVSTLKIQRTERGDSAVYLCASSFRTGELFFGEGSRLTVL.

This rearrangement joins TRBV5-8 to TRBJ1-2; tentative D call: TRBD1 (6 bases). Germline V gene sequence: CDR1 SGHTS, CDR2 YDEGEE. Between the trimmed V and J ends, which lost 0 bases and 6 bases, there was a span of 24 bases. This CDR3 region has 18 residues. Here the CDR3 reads CASSLGLGAKGLRDGYTF. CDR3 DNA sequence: TGTGCCAGCAGCTTGGGGCTGGGGGCGAAGGGGTTGCGCGATGGCTACACCTTC.

This CDR3 is CASSLAGINIQYF. The CDR3 DNA reads as TGTGCCAGCAGCTTAGCGGGCATAAACATTCAGTACTTC. The chain couples TRBV7-2 to TRBJ2-4; D uncertain. The V end lost 0 bases, the J end lost 6 bases, and 6 bases lay between the germline ends. There are 13 residues in the CDR3. In germline, CDR1 is SGHTA, CDR2 FQGNSA.

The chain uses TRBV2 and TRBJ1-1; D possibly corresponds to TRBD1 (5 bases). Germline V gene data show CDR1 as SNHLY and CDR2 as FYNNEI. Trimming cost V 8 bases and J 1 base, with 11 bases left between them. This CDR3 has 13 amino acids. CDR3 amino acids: CASETEPNTEAFF. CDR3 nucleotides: TGTGCCAGCGAGACAGAACCGAACACTGAAGCTTTCTTT.

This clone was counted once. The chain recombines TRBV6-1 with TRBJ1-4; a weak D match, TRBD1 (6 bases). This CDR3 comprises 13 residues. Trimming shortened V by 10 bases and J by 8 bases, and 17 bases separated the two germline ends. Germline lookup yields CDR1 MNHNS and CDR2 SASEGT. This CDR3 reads CAIRGRDGEKLFF. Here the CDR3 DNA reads TGTGCCATCAGGGGCAGGGATGGGGAAAAACTGTTTTTT.

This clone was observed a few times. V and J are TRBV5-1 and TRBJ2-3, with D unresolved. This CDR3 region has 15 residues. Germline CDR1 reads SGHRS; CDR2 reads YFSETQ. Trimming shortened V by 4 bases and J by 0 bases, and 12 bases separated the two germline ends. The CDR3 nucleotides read TGCGCCAGCAGCCCCCCGCTAGTCAGCACAGATACGCAGTATTTT. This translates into CASSPPLVSTDTQYF.

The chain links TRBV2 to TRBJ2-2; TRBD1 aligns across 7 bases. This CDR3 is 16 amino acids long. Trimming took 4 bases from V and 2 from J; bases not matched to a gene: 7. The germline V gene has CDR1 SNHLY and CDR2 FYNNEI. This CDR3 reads CASSVQGQQNTGELFF. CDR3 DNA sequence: TGTGCCAGCAGTGTCCAGGGACAGCAAAACACCGGGGAGCTGTTTTTT.